This is a list of T cell receptor beta chains from one sample in a study of blood T cell repertoires in COVID-19. Assay: immunoSEQ multiplex PCR; the TCRdb copy retains only in-frame clones and omits some. In the table there are 250,000 to 300,000 clones, over 75% of which are singletons. The sample was peripheral blood. The origin of the receptors is a woman aged 30 to 39 with acute or convalescent COVID-19. CDR3s include the opening cysteine and the closing phenylalanine or tryptophan. A D gene is named only where the DNA matches it firmly. The listing skips clone size in some rows; elsewhere it reads once, few, many or a size class.

j_gene | v_gene | d_gene | abundance | CDR3nt | CDR3aa
TRBJ1-2 | TRBV3-1/TRBV3-2 | NA | NA | TGTGCCAGCAGCCAAGTAGCAGGGGCTAACTATGGCTACACCTTC | CASSQVAGANYGYTF
TRBJ2-1 | TRBV3-1/TRBV3-2 | TRBD2 | NA | TGTGCCAGCAGCCCCGGACTAGCTTGGAATGAGCAGTTCTTC | CASSPGLAWNEQFF
TRBJ2-7 | TRBV25-1 | TRBD1 | NA | TGTGCCAGCAGGGGGGGGACAGGGAGCTACGAGCAGTACTTC | CASRGGTGSYEQYF
TRBJ2-1 | TRBV5-1 | TRBD2 | NA | TGCGCCAGCAGCTTGGGCCCGAGCGGGACCATAAATGAGCAGTTCTTC | CASSLGPSGTINEQFF
TRBJ1-2 | TRBV24-1 | TRBD1 | NA | TGTGCCACCAGTGACCCCGGGACAGTGAATGGCTACACCTTC | CATSDPGTVNGYTF
TRBJ2-5 | TRBV30 | NA | NA | TGTGCCTGGAGCACAGGGACTACTCGACAAGAGACCCAGTACTTC | CAWSTGTTRQETQYF
TRBJ2-7 | TRBV4-2 | TRBD2 | NA | TGTGCCAGCAGCCCCCGGACTAGCGACACTACAGACGAGCAGTACTTC | CASSPRTSDTTDEQYF
TRBJ2-1 | TRBV10-3 | TRBD2 | NA | TGTGCCATCAGTGATTGGGGGACTAGCGGGAAGAATGAGCAGTTCTTC | CAISDWGTSGKNEQFF
TRBJ2-7 | TRBV7-9 | NA | NA | TGTGCCAGCAGCGGTCCAGGGACCTACGAGCAGTACTTC | CASSGPGTYEQYF
TRBJ2-1 | TRBV19 | TRBD1 | NA | TGTGCCAGTAGTATCCGGGACAGCTCCTACAATGAGCAGTTCTTC | CASSIRDSSYNEQFF
TRBJ2-7 | TRBV18 | TRBD1 | NA | TGTGCCAGCTCACTACAACAGGGGGACACGTCCTACGAGCAGTACTTC | CASSLQQGDTSYEQYF
TRBJ2-7 | TRBV6-5 | TRBD2 | NA | TGTGCCAGCAACCTAGCGGGGGGACCCTACGAGCAGTACTTC | CASNLAGGPYEQYF
TRBJ2-1 | TRBV11-3 | TRBD2 | once | TGTGCCAGCAGCTTAGGCGTAGCGGGAGGTTCCTACAATGAGCAGTTCTTC | CASSLGVAGGSYNEQFF
TRBJ1-1 | TRBV14 | TRBD1 | once | TGTGCCAGCAGCCCGGACAGGGGCTTAGCTTTCTTT | CASSPDRGLAFF
TRBJ1-2 | TRBV5-1 | TRBD1 | NA | TGCGCCAGCAGCTTGACTACAGGGGATTTTGGGGACACCTTC | CASSLTTGDFGDTF
TRBJ2-7 | TRBV19 | TRBD2 | NA | TGTGCCAGTAGGCGCGGACTAGCGGGAGACCACGAGCAGTACTTC | CASRRGLAGDHEQYF
TRBJ2-2 | TRBV5-6 | TRBD1 | NA | TGTGCCAGCAGCCTAGACAGGGGGTTTAACACCGGGGAGCTGTTTTTT | CASSLDRGFNTGELFF
TRBJ1-6 | TRBV5-1 | NA | NA | TGCGCCAGCAGCCCTGGAGCAGGGACCTATAATTCACCCCTCCACTTT | CASSPGAGTYNSPLHF
TRBJ1-1 | TRBV27 | TRBD1 | NA | TGTGCCAGCAGTTCCTGGGACAGGGGTGGGTATGGTGAAGCTTTCTTT | CASSSWDRGGYGEAFF
TRBJ2-7 | TRBV18 | NA | NA | TGTGCCAGCTCACCACTGGACAAACAGAGCTACGAGCAGTACTTC | CASSPLDKQSYEQYF
TRBJ2-1 | TRBV29-1 | NA | NA | TGCAGCGTTGGACTAGGCTCGAAAGGTGAGCAGTTCTTC | CSVGLGSKGEQFF
TRBJ1-1 | TRBV5-1 | NA | NA | TGCGCCAGCATGAGCGTCTTGAACACTGAAGCTTTCTTT | CASMSVLNTEAFF
TRBJ2-2 | TRBV10-3 | NA | NA | TGTGCCATCAGTGACTGGCAGGGTCGCACCGGGGAGCTGTTTTTT | CAISDWQGRTGELFF
TRBJ2-7 | TRBV27 | TRBD1 | NA | TGTGCCAGTCGAAGGCAGGGGGCTTGGGAGCAGTACTTC | CASRRQGAWEQYF
TRBJ1-2 | TRBV6-1 | TRBD1 | NA | TGTGCCAGCAGTGAATGGGGGACAGGATATGGCTACACCTTC | CASSEWGTGYGYTF
TRBJ1-1 | TRBV19 | TRBD1 | NA | TGTGCCAGTAGTACTCGACAGGGGTCCGGTGAAGCTTTCTTT | CASSTRQGSGEAFF
TRBJ2-5 | TRBV9 | NA | once | TGTGCCAGCAGCGTGATGGGGGCTAGACAAGAGACCCAGTACTTC | CASSVMGARQETQYF
TRBJ2-2 | TRBV9 | NA | NA | TGTGCCAGCAGCGTAGTCGGCGGGGAGCTGTTTTTT | CASSVVGGELFF
TRBJ2-7 | TRBV10-1 | NA | NA | TGCGCCAGCAGTGTAGCGACTAGTAACTACGAGCAGTACTTC | CASSVATSNYEQYF
TRBJ1-3 | TRBV4-1 | NA | NA | TGCGCCAGCAGCCAAGGACAGCGCTCTGGAAACACCATATATTTT | CASSQGQRSGNTIYF
TRBJ1-5 | TRBV19 | TRBD1 | NA | TGTGCCAGTAGTTTCCGTCGGGACAGGGGTCTTAGCAATCAGCCCCAGCATTTT | CASSFRRDRGLSNQPQHF
TRBJ2-7 | TRBV12-5 | NA | NA | TGTGCTAGTGGTTTGGGGGCCCTTGAGGAGCAGTACTTC | CASGLGALEEQYF
TRBJ2-1 | TRBV2 | TRBD1 | few | TGTGCCAGCAGTGAAGGGGGACAGGGGTACAATGAGCAGTTCTTC | CASSEGGQGYNEQFF
TRBJ1-4 | TRBV18 | NA | NA | TGTGCCAGCTCACCATTGGAGGGAGTTTTTGAAAAACTGTTTTTT | CASSPLEGVFEKLFF
TRBJ2-7 | TRBV7-7 | TRBD1 | NA | TGTGCCAGCAGCTACCGACAGGGCACAAACTACGAGCAGTACTTC | CASSYRQGTNYEQYF
TRBJ2-2 | TRBV19 | NA | NA | TGTGCCACCAAAAAAGATAGCGCCACCGGGGAGCTGTTTTTT | CATKKDSATGELFF
TRBJ1-1 | TRBV5-1 | NA | few | TGCGCCAGCAGTTCGGGAGGGGAAGCTTTCTTT | CASSSGGEAFF
TRBJ2-7 | TRBV29-1 | NA | NA | TGCAGCGTTAAGAATTCAGGGGAGCAGTACTTC | CSVKNSGEQYF
TRBJ2-3 | TRBV2 | TRBD2 | NA | TGTGCCAGCAAGGAAGTAGCGGGAGCCTACACAGATACGCAGTATTTT | CASKEVAGAYTDTQYF
TRBJ1-1 | TRBV28 | NA | NA | TGTGCCAGCACAACAGCGAACACTGAAGCTTTCTTT | CASTTANTEAFF
TRBJ1-1 | TRBV5-4 | NA | NA | TGTGCCAGCAGCAACGGACAGACGCAAAACACTGAAGCTTTCTTT | CASSNGQTQNTEAFF
TRBJ1-6 | TRBV12-1 | NA | NA | NA | CASSFGTGNNNSPLHF
TRBJ2-5 | TRBV5-4 | NA | NA | TGTGCCAGCAGCTTGGCAGGGGGGGAGACCCAGTACTTC | CASSLAGGETQYF
TRBJ1-3 | TRBV4-1 | TRBD1 | NA | TGCGCCAGCAGCCAAGAGACAGGGGGAGCTAACACCATATATTTT | CASSQETGGANTIYF
TRBJ1-5 | TRBV6-2/TRBV6-3 | TRBD1 | NA | TGTGCCAGCAGTTACAGCCGGGACAGGGGATTCAATCAGCCCCAGCATTTT | CASSYSRDRGFNQPQHF
TRBJ1-4 | TRBV6-2/TRBV6-3 | TRBD1 | once | TGTGCCAGCAGTTACAGAACCGGGACAGGGACCGAAAAACTGTTTTTT | CASSYRTGTGTEKLFF
TRBJ1-6 | TRBV19 | NA | NA | TGTGCCAGCACTACCGGGACTGGGTATTCACCCCTCCACTTT | CASTTGTGYSPLHF
TRBJ1-1 | TRBV7-8 | TRBD1 | NA | TGTGCCAGCAGCCTATTGACAGGGTCAATTACTGAAGCTTTCTTT | CASSLLTGSITEAFF
TRBJ1-1 | TRBV6-5 | TRBD1 | NA | TGTGCCAGCAGCGAGACAGGGGGGCGGACTGAAGCTTTCTTT | CASSETGGRTEAFF